The clone carrying this TCR beta chain came up a few times. Its antigen is currently unknown. The source of the sample is a study of cytomegalovirus exposure and HLA in healthy donors. General study results and limits: In vitro testing confirmed a few CMV-associated chains as specific for CMV antigens. Accurate prediction of HLA-A and HLA-B alleles (for most subjects) was reportedly achieved from TCR beta sequences. Across HLA loci, a later analysis found differing TCR association rates, with DRB1 most and HLA-C fewest.

It was with 60 Vbeta and 13 Jbeta primers that the PCR ran. Here immunoSEQ multiplex PCR was the method, and the copy in TCRdb shows in-frame clones only, minus some. The sample records about 140,000 clones, 60% to 80% being singletons. Sequenced input: PBMCs. The source is a woman aged 45-60 years in good health and CMV-seronegative.

CDR3 bases: TGTGCCAGCAGCCAGAAGGGGGACTCCTACAATGAGCAGTTCTTC. Its translation: CASSQKGDSYNEQFF. The V and J genes are TRBV5-4 and TRBJ2-1; weak D call: TRBD1 (6 bases). Trimming left V 4 bases short and J 0 bases short, with 11 bases between. From germline, CDR1 is SGHNT and CDR2 YYREEE (reference sequence). This CDR3 has 15 residues. The full variable domain, completed using reference TRBV5-4 and TRBJ2-1, is ETGVTQSPTHLIKTRGQQVTLRCSSQSGHNTVSWYQQALGQGPQFIFQYYREEENGRGNFPPRFSGLQFPNYSSELNVNALELDDSALYLCASSQKGDSYNEQFFGPGTRLTVL.